This T cell receptor beta chain stems from a study of OX40 agonist ivuxolimab in advanced cancers. Whole-study results and caveats: Among the lowest levels of clonal expansion were found in partial responders at 0.1-3.0 mg/kg.

The repertoire was sequenced with immunoSEQ multiplex PCR; TCRdb's copy has only in-frame clones and lacks some. The data show around 100,000 clones, roughly 91% seen once. As regards this clone: Its antigen is not known.

CDR1 is SNHLY, CDR2 FYNNEI, per germline. The V gene lost 3 bases and the J gene lost 2 bases, with 7 bases spanning the gap. The CDR3 is made up of 13 amino acids. The source is an adult with an advanced solid tumor such as melanoma, head and neck, liver or kidney cancer. V usage is TRBV2 and J usage is TRBJ1-2, with a weak D call TRBD1 (5 bases). Source: CD4+ or CD8+ T cells sorted from blood, taken in a trial of the OX40 agonist ivuxolimab. CDR3 in amino acids: CASSDRANYGYTF. The CDR3 nucleotides read TGTGCCAGCAGTGACAGGGCAAACTATGGCTACACCTTC.